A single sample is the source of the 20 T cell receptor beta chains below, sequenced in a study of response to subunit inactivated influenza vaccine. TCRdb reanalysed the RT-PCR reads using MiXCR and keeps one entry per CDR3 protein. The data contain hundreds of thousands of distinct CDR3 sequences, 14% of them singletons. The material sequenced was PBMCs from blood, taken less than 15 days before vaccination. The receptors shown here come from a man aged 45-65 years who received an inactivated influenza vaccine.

The CDR3 spells CAISEVDTEAFF. The CDR3 bases are TGTGCCATCAGTGAAGTTGATACTGAAGCTTTCTTT. The chain carries TRBV10-3 and TRBJ1-1; D gene unclear. CDR3 length: 12 residues. In germline, CDR1 is ENHRY, CDR2 SYGVKD. V lost 3 bases to trimming and J lost 5 bases, with 7 bases between them.

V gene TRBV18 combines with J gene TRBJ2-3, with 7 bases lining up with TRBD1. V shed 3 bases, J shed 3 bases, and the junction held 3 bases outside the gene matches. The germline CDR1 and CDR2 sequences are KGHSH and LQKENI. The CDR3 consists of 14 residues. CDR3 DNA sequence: TGTGCCAGCTCACCGGAACAGGGGACAGATACGCAGTATTTT. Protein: CASSPEQGTDTQYF.

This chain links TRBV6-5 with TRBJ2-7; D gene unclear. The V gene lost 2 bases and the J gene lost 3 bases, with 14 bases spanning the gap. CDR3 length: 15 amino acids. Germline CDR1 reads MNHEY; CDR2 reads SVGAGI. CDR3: CASSYDQASNYEQYF. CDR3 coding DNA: TGTGCCAGCAGTTACGATCAGGCCTCGAACTACGAGCAGTACTTC.

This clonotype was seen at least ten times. The DNA of the CDR3 is TGTGCCAGCAGCTTAAAGAGGACCGGGGAGCTGTTTTTT. Protein sequence: CASSLKRTGELFF. This chain joins TRBV11-2 and TRBJ2-2; D uncertain. The germline gives CDR1 SGHAT, CDR2 FQNNGV. This CDR3 comprises 13 residues. V was cut by 2 bases and J by 5 bases, with 6 bases left in between. The full variable domain, with the rest looked up from reference TRBV11-2 and TRBJ2-2, is EAGVAQSPRYKIIEKRQSVAFWCNPISGHATLYWYQQILGQGPKLLIQFQNNGVVDDSQLPKDRFSAERLKGVDSTLKIQPAKLEDSAVYLCASSLKRTGELFFGEGSRLTVL.

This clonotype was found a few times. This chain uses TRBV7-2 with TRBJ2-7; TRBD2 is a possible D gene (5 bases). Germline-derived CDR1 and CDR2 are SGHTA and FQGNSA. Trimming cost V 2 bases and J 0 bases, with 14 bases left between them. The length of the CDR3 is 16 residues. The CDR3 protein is CASSLSSGTNSYEQYF. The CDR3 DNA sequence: TGTGCCAGCAGCTTATCCTCGGGAACGAACTCCTACGAGCAGTACTTC.

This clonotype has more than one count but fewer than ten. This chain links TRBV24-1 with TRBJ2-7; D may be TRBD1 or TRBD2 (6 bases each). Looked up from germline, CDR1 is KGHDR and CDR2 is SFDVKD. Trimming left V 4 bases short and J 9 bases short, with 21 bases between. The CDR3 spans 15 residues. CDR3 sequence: CATSDGGRREGGQYF. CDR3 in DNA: TGTGCCACCAGTGACGGGGGACGCCGGGAAGGGGGGCAGTACTTC.

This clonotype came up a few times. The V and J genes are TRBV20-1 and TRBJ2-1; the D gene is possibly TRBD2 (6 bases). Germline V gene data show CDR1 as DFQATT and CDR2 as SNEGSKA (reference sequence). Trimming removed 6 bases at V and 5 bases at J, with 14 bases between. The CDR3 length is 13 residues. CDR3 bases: TGCAGTGCCGACCGGGACTCACACAATGAGCAGTTCTTC. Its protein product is CSADRDSHNEQFF.

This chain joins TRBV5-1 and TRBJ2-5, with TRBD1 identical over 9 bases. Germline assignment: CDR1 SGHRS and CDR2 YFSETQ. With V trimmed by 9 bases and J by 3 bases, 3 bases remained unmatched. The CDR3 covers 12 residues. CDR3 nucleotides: TGCGCCACCCGACAGGGGGAAGAGACCCAGTACTTC. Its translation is CATRQGEETQYF.

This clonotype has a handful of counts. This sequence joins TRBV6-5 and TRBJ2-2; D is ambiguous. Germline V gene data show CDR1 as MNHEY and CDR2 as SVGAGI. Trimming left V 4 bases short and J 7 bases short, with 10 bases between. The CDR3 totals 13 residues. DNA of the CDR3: TGTGCCAGCAGTTTCGAGTCTTTCGGGGAGCTGTTTTTT. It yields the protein CASSFESFGELFF.

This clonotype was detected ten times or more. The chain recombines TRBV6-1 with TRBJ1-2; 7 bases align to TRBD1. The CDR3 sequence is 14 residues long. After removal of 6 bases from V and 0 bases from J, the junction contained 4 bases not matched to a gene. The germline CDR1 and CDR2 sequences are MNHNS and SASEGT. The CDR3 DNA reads TGTGCCAGCAGCCCTGGACAGGCTAACTATGGCTACACCTTC. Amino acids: CASSPGQANYGYTF.

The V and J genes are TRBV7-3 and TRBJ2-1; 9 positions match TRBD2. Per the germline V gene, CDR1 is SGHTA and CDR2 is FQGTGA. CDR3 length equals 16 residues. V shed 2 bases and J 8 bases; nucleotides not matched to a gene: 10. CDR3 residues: CASSLLSAGGTHEQFF. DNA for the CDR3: TGTGCCAGCAGCTTATTATCCGCGGGAGGGACACATGAGCAGTTCTTC.

CDR3 sequence (DNA): TGCAGTGCTCGTTGGCTACCAGAGCAGTACTTC. As protein: CSARWLPEQYF. J is TRBJ2-7 and V is TRBV20-1, with D unresolved. Germline CDR1 and CDR2: DFQATT and SNEGSKA (reference sequence). The CDR3 sequence is 11 residues long. Trimming shortened V by 5 bases and J by 7 bases, and 12 bases separated the two germline ends.

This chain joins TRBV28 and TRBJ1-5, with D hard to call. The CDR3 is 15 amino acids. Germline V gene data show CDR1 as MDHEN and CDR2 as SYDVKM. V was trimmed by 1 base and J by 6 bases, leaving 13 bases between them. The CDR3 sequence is CASSLSGGSRQPQHF. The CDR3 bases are TGTGCCAGCAGTTTATCCGGAGGGAGTCGTCAGCCCCAGCATTTT. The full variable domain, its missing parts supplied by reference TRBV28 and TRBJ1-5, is DVKVTQSSRYLVKRTGEKVFLECVQDMDHENMFWYRQDPGLGLRLIYFSYDVKMKEKGDIPEGYSVSREKKERFSLILESASTNQTSMYLCASSLSGGSRQPQHFGDGTRLSIL.

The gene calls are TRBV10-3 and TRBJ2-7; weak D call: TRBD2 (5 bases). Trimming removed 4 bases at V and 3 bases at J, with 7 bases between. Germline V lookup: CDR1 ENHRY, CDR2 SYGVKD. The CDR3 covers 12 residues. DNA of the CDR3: TGTGCCATCAGTGCCCGGGGCTACGAGCAGTACTTC. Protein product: CAISARGYEQYF.

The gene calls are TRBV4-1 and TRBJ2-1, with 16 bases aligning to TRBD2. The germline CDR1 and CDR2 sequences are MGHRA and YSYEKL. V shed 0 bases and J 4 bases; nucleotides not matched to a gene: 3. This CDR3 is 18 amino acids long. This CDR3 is CASSQEGLAGGIYNEQFF. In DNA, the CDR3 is TGCGCCAGCAGCCAAGAGGGACTAGCGGGGGGGATATACAATGAGCAGTTCTTC.

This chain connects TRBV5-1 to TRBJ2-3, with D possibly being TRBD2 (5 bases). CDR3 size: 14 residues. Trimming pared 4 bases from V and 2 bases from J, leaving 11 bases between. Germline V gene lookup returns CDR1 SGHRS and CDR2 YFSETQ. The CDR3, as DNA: TGCGCCAGCAGCGCCGGGGTGACCACAGATACGCAGTATTTT. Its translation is CASSAGVTTDTQYF. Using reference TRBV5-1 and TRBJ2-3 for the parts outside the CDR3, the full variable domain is KAGVTQTPRYLIKTRGQQVTLSCSPISGHRSVSWYQQTPGQGLQFLFEYFSETQRNKGNFPGRFSGRQFSNSRSEMNVSTLELGDSALYLCASSAGVTTDTQYFGPGTRLTVL.

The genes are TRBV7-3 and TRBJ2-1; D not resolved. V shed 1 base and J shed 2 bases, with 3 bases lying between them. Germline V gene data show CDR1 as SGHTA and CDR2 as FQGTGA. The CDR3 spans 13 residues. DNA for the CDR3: TGTGCCAGCAGCTTAAATACCTACAATGAGCAGTTCTTC. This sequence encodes CASSLNTYNEQFF.

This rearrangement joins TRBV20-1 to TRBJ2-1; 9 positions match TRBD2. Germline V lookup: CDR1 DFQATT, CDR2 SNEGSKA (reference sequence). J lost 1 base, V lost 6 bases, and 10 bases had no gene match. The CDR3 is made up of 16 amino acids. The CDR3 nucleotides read TGCAGTGCCTACTCACGAGCGGGAGGATCCTACAATGAGCAGTTCTTC. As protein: CSAYSRAGGSYNEQFF.

CDR3 region: CASSQDLFGEQFF. CDR3 bases: TGCGCCAGCAGCCAAGACCTCTTTGGTGAGCAGTTCTTC. V usage is TRBV4-3 and J usage is TRBJ2-1; D unclear. The germline V gene encodes CDR1 LGHNA and CDR2 YSLEER. The CDR3 has 13 amino acids. The germline V and J ends were trimmed by 0 bases and 9 bases, with 9 bases remaining between them.

This CDR3 is CASSTPDRALAYEQYF. In DNA form, the CDR3 reads TGTGCCAGCAGTACCCCGGACAGGGCCCTTGCCTACGAGCAGTACTTC. V usage is TRBV28 and J usage is TRBJ2-7; TRBD1 agrees at 8 bases. CDR1 and CDR2 (germline): MDHEN, SYDVKM. The CDR3 is 16 residues long. V shed 5 bases, J shed 2 bases, and the junction held 11 bases outside the gene matches. Based on the CDR3 plus reference TRBV28 and TRBJ2-7, the full variable domain is DVKVTQSSRYLVKRTGEKVFLECVQDMDHENMFWYRQDPGLGLRLIYFSYDVKMKEKGDIPEGYSVSREKKERFSLILESASTNQTSMYLCASSTPDRALAYEQYFGPGTRLTVT.